This T cell receptor beta chain was identified during a study of control samples from healthy donors and cancer patients. Here immunoSEQ multiplex PCR was the method, and the copy in TCRdb shows in-frame clones only, minus some. The sample comprises approximately 160,000 clones, 94% of which are singletons, and about 1.5% rests with the top ten. V was pared by 1 base and J by 4 bases, with 9 bases of the junction left unmatched. Germline CDR1 reads LNHNV; CDR2 reads YYDKDF (reference sequence). The CDR3 contains 18 residues. The source material was blood. The receptor comes from a woman younger than 35 in good health. The rearrangement links TRBV15 to TRBJ2-7; TRBD2 agrees at 14 bases. The CDR3 spells CATSRVPLGTSGRYEQYF. The CDR3 DNA sequence: TGTGCCACCAGCAGAGTACCCTTGGGGACTAGCGGGAGATACGAGCAGTACTTC.